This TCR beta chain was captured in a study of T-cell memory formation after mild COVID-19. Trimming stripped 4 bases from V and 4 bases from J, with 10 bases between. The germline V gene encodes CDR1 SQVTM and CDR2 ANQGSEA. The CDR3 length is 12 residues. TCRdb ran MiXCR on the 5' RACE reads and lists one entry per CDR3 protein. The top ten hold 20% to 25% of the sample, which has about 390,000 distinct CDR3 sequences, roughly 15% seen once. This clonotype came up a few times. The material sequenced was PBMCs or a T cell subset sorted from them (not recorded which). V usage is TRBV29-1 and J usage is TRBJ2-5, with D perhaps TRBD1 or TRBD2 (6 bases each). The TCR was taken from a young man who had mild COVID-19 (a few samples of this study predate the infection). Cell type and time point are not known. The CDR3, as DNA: TGCAGCGTTGGCAAGGGGGGAGAGACCCAGTACTTC. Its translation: CSVGKGGETQYF.